The source of this T cell receptor beta chain is a study of cytomegalovirus exposure and HLA in healthy donors. Repertoires were generated with immunoSEQ multiplex PCR, while TCRdb's copy carries only in-frame clones and drops some. The table lists 150,000 to 200,000 clones, approximately 96% of them singletons, with approximately 0.82% in the top ten. Germline lookup yields CDR1 MNHNS and CDR2 SASEGT. The CDR3 length is 14 residues. V shed 7 bases and J shed 1 base, with 11 bases lying between them. The TCR comes from a young woman in good health and CMV-seronegative. The sequenced sample consisted of PBMCs. This chain uses TRBV6-1 with TRBJ1-5, with D tentatively TRBD1 (6 bases). The DNA of the CDR3 is TGTGCCAGCATGGGGGGGCACAGCAATCAGCCCCAGCATTTT. This translates into CASMGGHSNQPQHF.